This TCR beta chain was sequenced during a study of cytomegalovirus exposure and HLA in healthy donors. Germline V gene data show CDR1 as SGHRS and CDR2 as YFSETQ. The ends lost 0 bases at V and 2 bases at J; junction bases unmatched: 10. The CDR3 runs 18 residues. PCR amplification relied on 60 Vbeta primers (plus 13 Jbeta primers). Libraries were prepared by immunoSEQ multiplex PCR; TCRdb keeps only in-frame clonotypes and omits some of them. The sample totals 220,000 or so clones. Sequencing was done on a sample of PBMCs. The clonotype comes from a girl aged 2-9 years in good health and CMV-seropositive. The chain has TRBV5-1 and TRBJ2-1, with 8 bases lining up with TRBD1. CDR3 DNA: TGCGCCAGCAGCTTGGCCGGCAGGGGGCGCGGACCCTACAATGAGCAGTTCTTC. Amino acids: CASSLAGRGRGPYNEQFF.